One and the same sample provided the 4 T cell receptor beta chains below, sequenced in a study of T cell repertoires in cytomegalovirus infection. Their recognized antigens are unknown. TCRdb redid the calling of the reads with MiXCR, one entry per CDR3 protein. Among around 540,000 distinct CDR3 sequences listed, around 35% were seen once. This specimen consisted of cultured PBMCs, obtained from culture after CMV antigen stimulation. All receptors derive from a human donor in good health (CMV status not recorded). Some clones in this sample may be carry-over from other donors' samples.

The rearrangement links TRBV25-1 to TRBJ2-2, with D maybe TRBD2 (7 bases). The ends were cut back, 1 base at V and 5 bases at J, with 14 bases in the middle. Germline values: CDR1 MGHDK, CDR2 SYGVNS. The CDR3 sequence is 16 residues long. This CDR3 is CASSEFTGRGTGELFF. Written as DNA, the CDR3 is TGTGCCAGCAGTGAATTCACAGGGAGGGGAACCGGGGAGCTGTTTTTT.

This chain uses TRBV6-2 or TRBV6-3 with TRBJ2-2; TRBD1 might be the D (6 bases). Per germline, CDR1 MNHEY and CDR2 SVGEGT. Trimming removed 6 bases at V and 3 bases at J, with 11 bases between. This CDR3 region has 14 residues. The CDR3: CASRPYRDTGELFF. In nucleotides, the CDR3 is TGTGCCAGCAGGCCTTACAGGGACACCGGGGAGCTGTTTTTT.

The table lists this clonotype with a few counts. V and J are TRBV6-1 and TRBJ2-1; D is uncertain. Germline V gene lookup returns CDR1 MNHNS and CDR2 SASEGT. The ends were cut back, 5 bases at V and 4 bases at J, with 9 bases in the middle. This CDR3 contains 13 residues. The CDR3, as DNA: TGTGCCAGCAGTAGGACCCGATACAATGAGCAGTTCTTC. This encodes CASSRTRYNEQFF.

The table lists this clonotype with many counts. V usage is TRBV12-3 or TRBV12-4 and J usage is TRBJ1-2; 8 bases map to TRBD1. This CDR3 is 15 amino acids long. J lost 4 bases, V lost 0 bases, and 4 bases had no gene match. The CDR3 coding sequence is TGTGCCAGCAGTTTAGCTTCGGGACAGGTCTATGGCTACACCTTC. It is translated as CASSLASGQVYGYTF.